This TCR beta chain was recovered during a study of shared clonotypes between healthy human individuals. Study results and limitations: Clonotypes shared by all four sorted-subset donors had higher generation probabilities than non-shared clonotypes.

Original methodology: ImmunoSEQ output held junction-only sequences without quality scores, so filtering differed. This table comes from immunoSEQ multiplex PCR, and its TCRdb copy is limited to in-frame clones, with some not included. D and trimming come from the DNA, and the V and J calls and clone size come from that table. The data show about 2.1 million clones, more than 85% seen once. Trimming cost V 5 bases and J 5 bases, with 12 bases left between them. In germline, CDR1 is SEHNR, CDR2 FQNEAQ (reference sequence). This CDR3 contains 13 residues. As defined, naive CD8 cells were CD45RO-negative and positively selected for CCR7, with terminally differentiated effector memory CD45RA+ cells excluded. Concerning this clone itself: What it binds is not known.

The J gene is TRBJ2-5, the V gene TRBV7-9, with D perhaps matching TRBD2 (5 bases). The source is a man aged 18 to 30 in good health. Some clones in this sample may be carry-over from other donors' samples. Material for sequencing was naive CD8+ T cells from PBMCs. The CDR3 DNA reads TGTGCCAGCAGCCGGGATTTCGATGAGACCCAGTACTTC. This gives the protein CASSRDFDETQYF.